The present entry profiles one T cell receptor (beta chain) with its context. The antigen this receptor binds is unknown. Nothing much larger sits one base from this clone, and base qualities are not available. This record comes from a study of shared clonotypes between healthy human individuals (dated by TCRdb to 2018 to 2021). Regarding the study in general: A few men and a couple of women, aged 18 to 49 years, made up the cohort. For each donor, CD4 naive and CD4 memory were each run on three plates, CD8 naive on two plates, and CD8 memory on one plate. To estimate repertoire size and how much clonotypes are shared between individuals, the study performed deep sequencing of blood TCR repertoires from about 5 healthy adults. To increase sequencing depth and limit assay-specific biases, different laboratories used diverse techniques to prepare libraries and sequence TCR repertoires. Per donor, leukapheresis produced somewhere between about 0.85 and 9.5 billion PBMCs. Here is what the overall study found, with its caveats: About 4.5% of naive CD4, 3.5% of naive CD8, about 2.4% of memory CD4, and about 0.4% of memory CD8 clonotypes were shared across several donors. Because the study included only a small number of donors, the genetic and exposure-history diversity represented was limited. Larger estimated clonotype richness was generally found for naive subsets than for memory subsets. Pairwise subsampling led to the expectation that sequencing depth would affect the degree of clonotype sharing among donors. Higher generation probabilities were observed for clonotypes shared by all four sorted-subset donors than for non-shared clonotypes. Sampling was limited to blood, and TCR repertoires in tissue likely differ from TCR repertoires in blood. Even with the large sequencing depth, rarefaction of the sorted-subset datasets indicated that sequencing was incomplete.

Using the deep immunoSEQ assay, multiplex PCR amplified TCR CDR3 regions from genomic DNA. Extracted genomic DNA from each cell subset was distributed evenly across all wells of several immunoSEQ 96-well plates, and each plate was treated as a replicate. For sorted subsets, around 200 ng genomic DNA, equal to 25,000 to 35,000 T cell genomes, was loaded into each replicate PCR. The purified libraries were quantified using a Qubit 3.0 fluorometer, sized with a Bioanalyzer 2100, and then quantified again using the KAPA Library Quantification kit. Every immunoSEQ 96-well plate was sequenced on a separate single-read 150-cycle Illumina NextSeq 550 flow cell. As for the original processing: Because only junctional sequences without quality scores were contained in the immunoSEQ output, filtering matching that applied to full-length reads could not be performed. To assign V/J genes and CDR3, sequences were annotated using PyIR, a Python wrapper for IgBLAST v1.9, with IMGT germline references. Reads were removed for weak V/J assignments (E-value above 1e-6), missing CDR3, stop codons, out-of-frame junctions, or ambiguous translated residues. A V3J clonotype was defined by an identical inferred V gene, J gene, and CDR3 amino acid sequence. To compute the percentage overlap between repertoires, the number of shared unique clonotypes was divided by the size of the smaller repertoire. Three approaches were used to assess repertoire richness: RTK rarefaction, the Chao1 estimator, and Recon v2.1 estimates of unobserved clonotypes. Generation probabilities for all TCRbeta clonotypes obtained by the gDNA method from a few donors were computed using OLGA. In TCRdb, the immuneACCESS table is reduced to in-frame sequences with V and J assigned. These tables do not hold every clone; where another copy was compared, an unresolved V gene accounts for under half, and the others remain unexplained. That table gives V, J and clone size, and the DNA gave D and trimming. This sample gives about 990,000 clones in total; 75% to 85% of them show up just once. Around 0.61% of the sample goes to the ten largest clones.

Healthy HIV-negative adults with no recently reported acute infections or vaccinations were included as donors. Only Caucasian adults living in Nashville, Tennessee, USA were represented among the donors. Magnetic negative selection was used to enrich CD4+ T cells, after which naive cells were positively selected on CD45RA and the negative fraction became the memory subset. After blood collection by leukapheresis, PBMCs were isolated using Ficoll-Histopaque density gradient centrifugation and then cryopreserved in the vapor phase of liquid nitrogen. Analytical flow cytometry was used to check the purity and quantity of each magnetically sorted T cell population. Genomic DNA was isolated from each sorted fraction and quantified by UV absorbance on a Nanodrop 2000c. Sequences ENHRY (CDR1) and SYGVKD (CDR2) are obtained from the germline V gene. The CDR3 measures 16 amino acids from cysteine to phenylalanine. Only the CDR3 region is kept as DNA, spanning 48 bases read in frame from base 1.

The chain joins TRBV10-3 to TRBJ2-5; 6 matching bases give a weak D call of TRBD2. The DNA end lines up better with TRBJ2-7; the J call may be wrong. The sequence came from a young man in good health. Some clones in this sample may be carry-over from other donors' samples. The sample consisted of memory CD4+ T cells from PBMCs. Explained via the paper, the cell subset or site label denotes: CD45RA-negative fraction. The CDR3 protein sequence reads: CAIRAEAGMTIYEQYF. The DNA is TGTGCCATCAGGGCAGAGGCGGGGATGACCATCTACGAGCAGTACTTC.